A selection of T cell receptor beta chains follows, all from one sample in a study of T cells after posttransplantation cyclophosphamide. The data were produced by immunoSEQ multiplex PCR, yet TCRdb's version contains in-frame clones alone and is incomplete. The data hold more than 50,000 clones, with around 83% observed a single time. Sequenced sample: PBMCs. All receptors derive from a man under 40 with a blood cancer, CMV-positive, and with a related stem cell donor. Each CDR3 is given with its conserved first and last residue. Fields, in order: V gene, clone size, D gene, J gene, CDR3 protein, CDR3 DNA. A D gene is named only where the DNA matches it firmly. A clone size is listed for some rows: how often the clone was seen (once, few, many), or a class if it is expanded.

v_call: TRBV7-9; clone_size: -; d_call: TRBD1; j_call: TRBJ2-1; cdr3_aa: CASSETNRGLMGNEQFF; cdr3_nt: TGTGCCAGCAGCGAAACGAACAGGGGGCTAATGGGCAATGAGCAGTTCTTC
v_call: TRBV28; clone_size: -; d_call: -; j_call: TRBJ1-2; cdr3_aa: CASTRGDGYTF; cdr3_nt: TGTGCCAGCACTCGTGGAGATGGCTACACCTTC
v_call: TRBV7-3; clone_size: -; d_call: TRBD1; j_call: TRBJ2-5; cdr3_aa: CASSIDRGQTQYF; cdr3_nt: TGTGCCAGCAGTATAGACAGGGGGCAGACCCAGTACTTC
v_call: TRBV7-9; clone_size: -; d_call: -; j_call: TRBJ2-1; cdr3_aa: CASSPTGGAYNEQFF; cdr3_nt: TGTGCCAGCAGCCCCACGGGCGGGGCCTACAATGAGCAGTTCTTC
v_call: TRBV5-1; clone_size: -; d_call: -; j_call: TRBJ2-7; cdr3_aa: CASANTGGQGEQYF; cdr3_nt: TGCGCCAGCGCAAACACGGGGGGCCAAGGCGAGCAGTACTTC
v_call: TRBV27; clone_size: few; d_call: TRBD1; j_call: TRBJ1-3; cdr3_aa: CASSRGQSGNTIYF; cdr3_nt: TGTGCCAGCAGTAGGGGACAGTCTGGAAACACCATATATTTT
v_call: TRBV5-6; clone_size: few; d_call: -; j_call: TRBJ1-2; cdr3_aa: CASSLGLISYTF; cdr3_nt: TGTGCCAGCAGCCTCGGACTTATCTCCTACACCTTC
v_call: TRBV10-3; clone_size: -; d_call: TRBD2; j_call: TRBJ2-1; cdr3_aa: CAISIGTSGSIYNEQFF; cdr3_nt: TGTGCCATCAGCATAGGGACTAGCGGATCTATATACAATGAGCAGTTCTTC
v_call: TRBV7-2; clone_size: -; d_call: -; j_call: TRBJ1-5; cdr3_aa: CASSLASDSALPQHF; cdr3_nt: TGTGCCAGCAGCTTAGCCTCCGACTCGGCGCTACCCCAGCATTTT
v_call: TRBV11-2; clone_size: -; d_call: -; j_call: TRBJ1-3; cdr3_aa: CASSRLVGPGNTIYF; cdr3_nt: TGTGCCAGCAGCCGCCTAGTGGGTCCTGGAAACACCATATATTTT
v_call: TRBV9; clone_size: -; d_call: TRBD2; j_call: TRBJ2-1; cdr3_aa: CASSPRTSGSVEQFF; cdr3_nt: TGTGCCAGCAGCCCCCGGACTAGCGGGAGTGTTGAGCAGTTCTTC
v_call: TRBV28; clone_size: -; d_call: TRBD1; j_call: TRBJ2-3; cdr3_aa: CASRDRGWDTQYF; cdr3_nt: TGTGCCAGCAGGGACAGGGGCTGGGATACGCAGTATTTT
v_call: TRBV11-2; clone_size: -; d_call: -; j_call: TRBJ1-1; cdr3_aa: CASSLQGMNTEAFF; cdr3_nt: TGTGCCAGCAGCTTACAGGGGATGAACACTGAAGCTTTCTTT
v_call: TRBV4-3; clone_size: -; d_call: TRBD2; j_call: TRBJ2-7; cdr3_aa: CASSQGGLASYEQYF; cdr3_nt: TGCGCCAGCAGCCAAGGCGGACTAGCATCCTACGAGCAGTACTTC
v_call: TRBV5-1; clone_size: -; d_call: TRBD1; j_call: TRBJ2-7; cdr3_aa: CASRTGGGLTYEQYF; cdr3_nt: TGCGCCAGCAGGACAGGGGGCGGCCTTACCTACGAGCAGTACTTC
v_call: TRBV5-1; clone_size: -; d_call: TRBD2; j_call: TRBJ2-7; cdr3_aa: CASSLGGRGTYEQYF; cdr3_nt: TGCGCCAGCAGCTTGGGCGGGAGGGGGACCTACGAGCAGTACTTC
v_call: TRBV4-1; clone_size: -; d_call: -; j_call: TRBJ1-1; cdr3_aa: CASSQRTIRYPNTEAFF; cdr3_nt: TGCGCCAGCAGCCAAAGGACAATCCGGTATCCGAACACTGAAGCTTTCTTT
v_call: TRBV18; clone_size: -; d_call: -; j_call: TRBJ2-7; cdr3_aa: CASSQDGAYEQYF; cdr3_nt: TGTGCCAGCTCTCAGGACGGGGCCTACGAGCAGTACTTC
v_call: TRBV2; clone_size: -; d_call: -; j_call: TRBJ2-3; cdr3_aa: CASTPRPGTSTDTQYF; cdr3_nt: TGTGCCAGCACCCCCCGTCCCGGGACTAGCACAGATACGCAGTATTTT
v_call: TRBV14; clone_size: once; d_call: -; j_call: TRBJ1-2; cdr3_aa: CASSQDWGAGGYTF; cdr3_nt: TGTGCCAGCAGCCAAGATTGGGGAGCGGGAGGCTACACCTTC
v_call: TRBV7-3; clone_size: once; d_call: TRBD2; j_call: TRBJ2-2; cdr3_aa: CASSRLAGGPGTGELFF; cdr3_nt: TGTGCCAGCAGCCGACTAGCGGGAGGGCCGGGGACCGGGGAGCTGTTTTTT
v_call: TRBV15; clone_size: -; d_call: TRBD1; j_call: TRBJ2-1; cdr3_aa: CATSSTFPGQRYNEQFF; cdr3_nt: TGTGCCACCAGCAGCACTTTTCCGGGACAGAGATACAATGAGCAGTTCTTC
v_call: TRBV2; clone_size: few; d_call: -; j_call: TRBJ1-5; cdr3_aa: CASQGSVLGQPQHF; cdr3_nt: TGTGCCAGCCAGGGCAGCGTCTTAGGTCAGCCCCAGCATTTT
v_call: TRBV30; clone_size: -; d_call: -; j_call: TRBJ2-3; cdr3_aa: CAWSRGSFISDTQYF; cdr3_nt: TGTGCCTGGAGTAGGGGGAGCTTCATATCAGATACGCAGTATTTT
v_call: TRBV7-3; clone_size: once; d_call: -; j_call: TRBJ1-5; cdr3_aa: CASSEQPNQPQHF; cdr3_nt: TGTGCCAGCAGCGAACAACCAAATCAGCCCCAGCATTTT
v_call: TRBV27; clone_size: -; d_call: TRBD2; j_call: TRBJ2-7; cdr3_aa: CASSLRLSGGVPYEQYF; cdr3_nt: TGTGCCAGCAGTTTGAGACTTAGCGGGGGAGTTCCCTACGAGCAGTACTTC
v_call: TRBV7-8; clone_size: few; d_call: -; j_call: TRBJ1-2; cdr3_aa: CASSFEALLNYGYTF; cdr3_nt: TGTGCCAGCAGCTTTGAGGCACTCCTTAACTATGGCTACACCTTC
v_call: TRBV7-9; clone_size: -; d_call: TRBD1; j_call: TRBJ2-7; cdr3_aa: CASSFITGALTYEQYF; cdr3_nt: TGTGCCAGCAGCTTCATAACAGGGGCGCTCACCTACGAGCAGTACTTC
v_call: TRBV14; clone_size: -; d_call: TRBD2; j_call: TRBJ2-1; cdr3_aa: CASSQEHGASGRSYNEQFF; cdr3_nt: TGTGCCAGCAGCCAAGAACACGGGGCTAGCGGCCGCTCCTACAATGAGCAGTTCTTC